This T cell receptor beta chain was sequenced for a study of CD4 T cells in relation to SARS-CoV-2 and coronaviruses. About the study: TCR beta CDR3s were sequenced after approximately 9-day antigen culture of PBMCs.

Only in-frame clones appear in the TCRdb table, and some are missing; sequencing was by immunoSEQ multiplex PCR. This repertoire shows some 21,000 clones, around 75% found once; its top ten account for about 12%. Germline-derived CDR1 and CDR2 are MNHNY and SVGAGI (reference sequence). V lost 6 bases and J lost 8, with 19 bases in between. The CDR3 is 14 residues long. CD4+ T cells from unexposed donors were obtained before the COVID-19 pandemic (2011-2018). Isolation of CD4+ T cells took place after around eleven days in culture. As for this clone: Its target is unknown.

The chain employs TRBV6-6 and TRBJ1-2, with D unclear. The TCR was taken from a human donor in good health. Sequencing used CD4+ T cells from PBMCs, cultured in vitro. In DNA, the CDR3 is TGTGCCAGCAGCCAGGCCGGTGCCTTGGGGGGCTACACCTTC. It yields the protein CASSQAGALGGYTF.